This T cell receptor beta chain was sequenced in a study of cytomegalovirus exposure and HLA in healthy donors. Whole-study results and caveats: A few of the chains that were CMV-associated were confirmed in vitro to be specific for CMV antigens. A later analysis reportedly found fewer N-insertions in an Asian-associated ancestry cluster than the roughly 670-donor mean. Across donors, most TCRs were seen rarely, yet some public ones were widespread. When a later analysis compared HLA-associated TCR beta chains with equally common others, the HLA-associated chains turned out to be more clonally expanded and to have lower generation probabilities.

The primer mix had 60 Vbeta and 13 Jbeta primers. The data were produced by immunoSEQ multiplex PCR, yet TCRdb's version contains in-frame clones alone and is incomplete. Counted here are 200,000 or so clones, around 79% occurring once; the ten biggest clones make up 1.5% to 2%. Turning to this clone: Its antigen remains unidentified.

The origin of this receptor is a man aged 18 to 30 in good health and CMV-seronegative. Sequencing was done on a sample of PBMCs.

CDR3 region: CASTPGGARTGGNEQFF. As DNA, the CDR3 is TGTGCCAGTACCCCGGGGGGGGCAAGGACAGGAGGCAATGAGCAGTTCTTC. The chain combines TRBV19 with TRBJ2-1; D possibly corresponds to TRBD2 (8 bases). The CDR3 runs 17 residues. V lost 7 bases and J lost 6, with 25 bases in between. Germline loops: CDR1 LNHDA, CDR2 SQIVND (reference sequence).